This T cell receptor (beta chain) stems from a study of shared clonotypes between healthy human individuals. Donors, without exception, were Caucasian adults residing in Nashville, Tennessee. Trimming removed 5 bases from V and 7 bases from J, with 8 bases in between. Germline V lookup: CDR1 SGHVS, CDR2 FQNEAQ. CDR3 length: 12 residues. In this sample, this clone turned up many times. The table came from immunoSEQ multiplex PCR; TCRdb's copy has only in-frame clones and leaves some out. The sample comprises roughly 500,000 clones, approximately 80% of which are singletons, and 10% to 15% rests with the top ten.

The receptor's source is a woman between 40 and 50 years old in good health. Some clones in this sample may be carry-over from other donors' samples. The chain couples TRBV7-8 to TRBJ1-4; D unresolved. Material: PBMCs. This CDR3 is CASSLLGEKLFF. CDR3 DNA sequence: TGTGCCAGCAGCCTACTCGGTGAAAAACTGTTTTTT.